This TCR beta chain was recorded in a study of cytomegalovirus exposure and HLA in healthy donors. Background on the study: There were some 380 genotyped donors. Of these, roughly 82% fell in the genetic ancestry cluster associated with self-reported Caucasian donors.

Trimming stripped 5 bases from V and 3 bases from J, with 14 bases between. The CDR3 spans 14 residues. CDR1 is SEHNR, CDR2 FQNEAQ, per germline (reference sequence). 13 Jbeta primers and 60 Vbeta primers were used for the PCR. Only in-frame clones appear in the TCRdb table, and some are missing; sequencing was by immunoSEQ multiplex PCR. The sample consists of 170,000 or so clones, roughly 80% of them appearing once. The specimen was PBMCs. This chain links TRBV7-9 with TRBJ2-7, with D perhaps matching TRBD1 (6 bases). The clonotype originates from a woman aged 45-65 years in good health and CMV-seronegative. CDR3 in amino acids: CASSPDRTLYEQYF. In nucleotides, the CDR3 is TGTGCCAGCAGCCCCGACAGGACCCTCTACGAGCAGTACTTC.